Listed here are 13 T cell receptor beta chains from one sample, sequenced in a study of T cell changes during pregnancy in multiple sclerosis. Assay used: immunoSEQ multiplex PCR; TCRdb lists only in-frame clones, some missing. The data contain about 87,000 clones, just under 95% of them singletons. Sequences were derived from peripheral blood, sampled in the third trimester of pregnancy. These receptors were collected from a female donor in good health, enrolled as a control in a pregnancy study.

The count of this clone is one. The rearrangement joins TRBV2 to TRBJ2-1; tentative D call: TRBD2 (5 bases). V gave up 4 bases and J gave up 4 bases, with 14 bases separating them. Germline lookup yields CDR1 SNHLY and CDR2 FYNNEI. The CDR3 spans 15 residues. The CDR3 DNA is TGTGCCAGCAGTGGGGGAGCGTATAAATACAATGAGCAGTTCTTC. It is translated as CASSGGAYKYNEQFF.

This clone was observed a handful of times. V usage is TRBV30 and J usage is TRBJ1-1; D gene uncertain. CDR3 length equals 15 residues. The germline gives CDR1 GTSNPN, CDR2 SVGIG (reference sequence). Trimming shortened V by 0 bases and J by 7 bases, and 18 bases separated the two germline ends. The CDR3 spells CAWSVNSGVGFEAFF. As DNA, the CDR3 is TGTGCCTGGAGTGTAAACTCTGGAGTCGGGTTTGAAGCTTTCTTT.

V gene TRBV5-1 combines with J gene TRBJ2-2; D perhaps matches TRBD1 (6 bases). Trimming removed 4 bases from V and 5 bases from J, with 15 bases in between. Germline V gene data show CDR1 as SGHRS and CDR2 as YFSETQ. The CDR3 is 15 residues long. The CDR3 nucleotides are TGCGCCAGCAGCCTCCGGAACAGGGCGACCGGGGAGCTGTTTTTT. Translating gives CASSLRNRATGELFF.

This CDR3 is CASSPQWLAGEYTGELFF. In DNA, the CDR3 is TGTGCCAGCAGCCCACAGTGGCTAGCGGGAGAATACACCGGGGAGCTGTTTTTT. This chain connects TRBV7-9 to TRBJ2-2; 10 positions agree with TRBD2. This CDR3 spans 18 amino acids. The germline gives CDR1 SEHNR, CDR2 FQNEAQ (reference sequence). Trimming removed 5 bases from V and 3 bases from J; junction bases left unmatched: 12.

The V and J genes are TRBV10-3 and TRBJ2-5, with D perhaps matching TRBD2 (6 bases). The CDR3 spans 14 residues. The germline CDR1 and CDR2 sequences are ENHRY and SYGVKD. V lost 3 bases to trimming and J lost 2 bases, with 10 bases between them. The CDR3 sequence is CAISETRGQETQYF. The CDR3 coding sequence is TGTGCCATCAGTGAAACCCGGGGGCAAGAGACCCAGTACTTC.

The CDR3 DNA follows: TGTGCCAGCACCCCCCGGACAGGGAGATACGAGCAGTACTTC. Encoded protein: CASTPRTGRYEQYF. The V and J genes are TRBV28 and TRBJ2-7; 8 positions match TRBD1. The CDR3 sequence is 14 residues long. Germline V lookup: CDR1 MDHEN, CDR2 SYDVKM. The V and J ends lost 7 bases and 4 bases, in that order; junction bases with no gene match: 9.

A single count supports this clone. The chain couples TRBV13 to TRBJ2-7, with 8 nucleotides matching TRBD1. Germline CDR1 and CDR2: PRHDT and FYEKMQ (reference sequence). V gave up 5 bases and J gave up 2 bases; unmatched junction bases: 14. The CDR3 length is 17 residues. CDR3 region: CASSHWTGTRGPYEQYF. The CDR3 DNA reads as TGTGCCAGCAGCCATTGGACAGGGACGAGGGGCCCCTACGAGCAGTACTTC.

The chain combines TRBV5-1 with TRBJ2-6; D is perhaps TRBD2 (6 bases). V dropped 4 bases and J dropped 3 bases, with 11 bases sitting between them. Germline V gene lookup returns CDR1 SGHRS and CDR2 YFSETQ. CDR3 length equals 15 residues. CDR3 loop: CASSLGTGGANVLTF. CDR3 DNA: TGCGCCAGCAGCCTAGGGACTGGTGGGGCCAACGTCCTGACTTTC.

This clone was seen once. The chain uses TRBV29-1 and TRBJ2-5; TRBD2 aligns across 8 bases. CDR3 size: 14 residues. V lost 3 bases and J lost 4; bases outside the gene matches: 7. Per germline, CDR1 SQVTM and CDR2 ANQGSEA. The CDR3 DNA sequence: TGCAGCGTTGATATAGCGGGAACTATAGAGACCCAGTACTTC. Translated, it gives CSVDIAGTIETQYF.

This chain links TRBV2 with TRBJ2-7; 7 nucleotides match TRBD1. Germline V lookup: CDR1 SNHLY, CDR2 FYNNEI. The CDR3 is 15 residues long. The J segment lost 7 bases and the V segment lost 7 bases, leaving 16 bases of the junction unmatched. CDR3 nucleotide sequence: TGTGCCAGCACCAGCCGCCTCCGACAGGGCGGGGAGCAGTACTTC. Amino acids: CASTSRLRQGGEQYF.

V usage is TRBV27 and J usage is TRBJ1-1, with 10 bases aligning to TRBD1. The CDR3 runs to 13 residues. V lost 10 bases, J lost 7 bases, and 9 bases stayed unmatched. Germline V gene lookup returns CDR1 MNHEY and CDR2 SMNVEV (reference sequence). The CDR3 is CATLGQGKVEAFF. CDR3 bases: TGTGCCACCTTGGGACAGGGGAAAGTTGAAGCTTTCTTT.

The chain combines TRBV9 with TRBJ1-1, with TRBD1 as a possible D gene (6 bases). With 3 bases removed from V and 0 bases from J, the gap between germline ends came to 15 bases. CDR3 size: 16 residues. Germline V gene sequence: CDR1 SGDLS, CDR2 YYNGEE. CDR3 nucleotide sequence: TGTGCCAGCAGCGCCTTACTACAGGGACTGAACACTGAAGCTTTCTTT. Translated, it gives CASSALLQGLNTEAFF.

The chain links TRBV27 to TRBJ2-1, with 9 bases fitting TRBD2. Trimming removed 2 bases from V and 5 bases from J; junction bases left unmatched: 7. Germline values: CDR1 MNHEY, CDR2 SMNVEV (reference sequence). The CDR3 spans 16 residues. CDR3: CASSLRRASGNNEQFF. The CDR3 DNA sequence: TGTGCCAGCAGTTTACGAAGGGCTAGCGGGAACAATGAGCAGTTCTTC.